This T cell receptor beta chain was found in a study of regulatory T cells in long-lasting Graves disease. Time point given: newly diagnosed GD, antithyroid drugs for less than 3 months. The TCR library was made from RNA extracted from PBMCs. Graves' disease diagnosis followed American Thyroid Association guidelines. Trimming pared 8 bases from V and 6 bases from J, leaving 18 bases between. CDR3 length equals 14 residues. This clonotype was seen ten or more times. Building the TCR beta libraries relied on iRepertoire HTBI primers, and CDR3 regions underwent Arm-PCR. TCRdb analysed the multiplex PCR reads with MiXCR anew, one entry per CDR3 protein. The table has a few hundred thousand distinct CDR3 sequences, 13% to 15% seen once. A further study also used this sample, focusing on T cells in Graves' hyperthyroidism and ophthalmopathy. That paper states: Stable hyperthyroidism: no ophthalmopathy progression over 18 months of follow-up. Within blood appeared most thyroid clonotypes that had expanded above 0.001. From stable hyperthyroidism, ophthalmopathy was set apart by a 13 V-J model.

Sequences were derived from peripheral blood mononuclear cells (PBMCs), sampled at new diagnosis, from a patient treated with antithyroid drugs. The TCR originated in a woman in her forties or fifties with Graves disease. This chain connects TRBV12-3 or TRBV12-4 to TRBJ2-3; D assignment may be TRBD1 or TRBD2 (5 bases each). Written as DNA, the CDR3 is TGTGCCAGCCACTCGGATAGGGGCGGGGATACGCAGTATTTT. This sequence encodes CASHSDRGGDTQYF.